The clone carrying this T cell receptor (beta chain) was detected only a few times. The data were taken from a study of blood T cell repertoires in COVID-19. Overall study: The study drew acute and convalescent COVID-19 samples from the United States, Italy and Spain. PBMCs, B-cell-depleted T cells, or T cells were the source of the cDNA or gDNA that made up the material.

Methods used by the authors: Reference gene primer amplification in the assay estimated nucleated cell counts. Some clones are missing from TCRdb's copy, which holds only in-frame ones; the method was immunoSEQ multiplex PCR. D and trimming were read from the DNA, whereas the V and J calls and clone size are those reported in that table. The sample lists 210,000 or so clones; around nine tenths were seen once. Trimming removed 3 bases at V and 6 bases at J, with 14 bases between. CDR1 is KGHSH, CDR2 LQKENI, per germline. The CDR3 runs 14 residues. The V gene is TRBV18, the J gene TRBJ1-2, with a possible D match to TRBD1 (5 bases). The TCR sequence derives from a woman aged 55-69 years with acute or convalescent COVID-19. Specimen: peripheral blood. In DNA form, the CDR3 reads TGTGCCAGCTCACCCGATTGGCTCAGGGATGGCTACACCTTC. Protein sequence: CASSPDWLRDGYTF.